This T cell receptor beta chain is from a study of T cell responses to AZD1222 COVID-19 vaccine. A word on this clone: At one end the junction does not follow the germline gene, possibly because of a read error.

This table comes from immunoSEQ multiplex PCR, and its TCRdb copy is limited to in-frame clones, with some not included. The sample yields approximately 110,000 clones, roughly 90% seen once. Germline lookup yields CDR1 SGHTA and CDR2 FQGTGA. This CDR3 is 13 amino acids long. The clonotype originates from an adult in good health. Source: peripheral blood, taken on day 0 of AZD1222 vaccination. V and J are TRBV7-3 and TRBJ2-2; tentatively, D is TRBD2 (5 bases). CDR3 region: CASSITGTGELFF. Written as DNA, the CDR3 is TGTGCCAGCAGCATAACGGGGACCGGGGAGCTGTTTTTT.